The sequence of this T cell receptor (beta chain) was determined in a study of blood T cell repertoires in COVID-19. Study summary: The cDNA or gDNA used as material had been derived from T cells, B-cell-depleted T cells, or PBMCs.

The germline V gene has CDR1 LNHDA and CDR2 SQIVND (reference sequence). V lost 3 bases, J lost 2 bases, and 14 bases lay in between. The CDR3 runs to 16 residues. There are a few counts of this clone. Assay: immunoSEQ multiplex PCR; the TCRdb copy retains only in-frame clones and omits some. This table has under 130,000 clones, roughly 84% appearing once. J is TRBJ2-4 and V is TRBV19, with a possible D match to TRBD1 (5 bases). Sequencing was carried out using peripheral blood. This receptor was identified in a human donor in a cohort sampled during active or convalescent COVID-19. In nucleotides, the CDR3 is TGTGCCAGTAGTATCGCAGGGTTACAGACCAAAAACATTCAGTACTTC. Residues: CASSIAGLQTKNIQYF.